These 11 T cell receptor beta chains share one sample of origin, sequenced in a study of blood T cell repertoires in COVID-19. Sequenced by immunoSEQ multiplex PCR; TCRdb stores in-frame clones only, minus some. Among about 54,000 clones listed, 90% were seen once. Sequenced sample: peripheral blood. These receptors were taken from a woman in her thirties or forties with active COVID-19.

The chain has TRBV5-5 and TRBJ1-1, with D possibly being TRBD1 (5 bases). This CDR3 is built from 15 residues. V lost 4 bases, J lost 3 bases, and 16 bases lay in between. Germline V gene lookup returns CDR1 SGHKS and CDR2 YYEKEE (reference sequence). In DNA form, the CDR3 reads TGTGCCAGCAGCCCGCTTCAGGGCTTGGACACTGAAGCTTTCTTT. Its protein is CASSPLQGLDTEAFF.

V usage is TRBV25-1 and J usage is TRBJ1-1; unclear D gene. V lost 10 bases and J lost 2, with 20 bases in between. CDR1 and CDR2 from the germline V gene are MGHDK and SYGVNS. This CDR3 contains 15 residues. CDR3 sequence: CAIQRADPFNTEAFF. CDR3 nucleotide sequence: TGTGCCATCCAGAGGGCAGACCCCTTTAACACTGAAGCTTTCTTT.

In this sample, this clone turned up a few times. CDR3 sequence reads: CASSERGGYSNQPQHF. The CDR3 nucleotides read TGTGCCAGCAGTGAACGGGGGGGATATAGCAATCAGCCCCAGCATTTT. The V call is TRBV6-1, the J call TRBJ1-5, with D maybe TRBD1 (5 bases). With 2 bases removed from V and 0 bases from J, the gap between germline ends came to 11 bases. CDR1 MNHNS and CDR2 SASEGT come from the germline V gene. This CDR3 has 16 amino acids.

The rearrangement uses TRBV7-2 and TRBJ2-1; D gene uncertain. The CDR3 spans 14 residues. Trimming cost V 3 bases and J 5 bases, with 11 bases left between them. From germline, CDR1 is SGHTA and CDR2 FQGNSA. The CDR3 DNA sequence: TGTGCCAGCAGCTTCTCGGCAGGCAACAATGAGCAGTTCTTC. The encoded protein is CASSFSAGNNEQFF.

The rearrangement uses TRBV3-1 (or the pseudogene TRBV3-2) and TRBJ2-5; a possible D gene is TRBD2 (5 bases). The V end was cut by 0 bases, the J end by 6 bases, with 8 bases between. Looked up from germline, CDR1 is LGHDT and CDR2 is YNNKEL (reference sequence). This CDR3 contains 13 residues. This chain's CDR3 is CASSQDPGKTQYF. DNA of the CDR3: TGTGCCAGCAGCCAAGACCCCGGGAAGACCCAGTACTTC.

The chain uses TRBV3-1 (or the pseudogene TRBV3-2) and TRBJ1-4; D unclear. V lost 1 base and J lost 8, with 14 bases in between. This CDR3 comprises 15 residues. Germline CDR1 reads LGHDT; CDR2 reads YNNKEL (reference sequence). CDR3 nucleotide sequence: TGTGCCAGCAGCCAAGTTCCGGGGTCTGGGGAAAAACTGTTTTTT. Translation: CASSQVPGSGEKLFF.

This chain joins TRBV3-1 (or the pseudogene TRBV3-2) and TRBJ2-5, with 9 bases matching TRBD1. The J segment lost 4 bases and the V segment lost 6 bases, leaving 6 bases of the junction unmatched. Germline loops: CDR1 LGHDT, CDR2 YNNKEL (reference sequence). This CDR3 is built from 14 residues. The CDR3, as DNA: TGTGCCAGCAGGGACAGGGGCGTTCGAGAGACCCAGTACTTC. Encoded protein: CASRDRGVRETQYF.

This rearrangement joins TRBV11-2 to TRBJ2-1; 7 bases map to TRBD2. Germline loops: CDR1 SGHAT, CDR2 FQNNGV. CDR3 size: 13 residues. V gave up 0 bases and J gave up 9 bases; unmatched junction bases: 2. The CDR3 here is CASSLDPGGEQFF. In nucleotides, the CDR3 is TGTGCCAGCAGCTTAGACCCGGGAGGTGAGCAGTTCTTC.

The V call is TRBV3-1 (or the pseudogene TRBV3-2), the J call TRBJ2-1, with D uncertain. CDR3 size: 12 residues. Germline V gene lookup returns CDR1 LGHDT and CDR2 YNNKEL (reference sequence). Deletions cut 6 bases from V and 9 bases from J, with 12 bases between. The CDR3 coding sequence is TGTGCCAGCAGTGCCCCAACTGGTGAGCAGTTCTTC. Translated, it gives CASSAPTGEQFF.

The DNA of the CDR3 is TGTGCCATCAGTTGGCAGGGAACAAGTACTAATTCACCCCTCCACTTT. Amino acid sequence: CAISWQGTSTNSPLHF. The chain couples TRBV10-3 to TRBJ1-6; possible D gene TRBD1, 5 bases. Trimming removed 5 bases at V and 6 bases at J, with 17 bases between. The CDR3 extends over 16 amino acids. CDR1 and CDR2 (germline): ENHRY, SYGVKD.

J is TRBJ1-2 and V is TRBV2; maybe TRBD1 (5 bases). Deletions cut 5 bases from V and 4 bases from J, with 8 bases between. Germline V gene lookup returns CDR1 SNHLY and CDR2 FYNNEI. CDR3 length: 12 amino acids. The CDR3 coding sequence is TGTGCCAGCAGTACCGGGGGCTATGGCTACACCTTC. Amino acids: CASSTGGYGYTF.